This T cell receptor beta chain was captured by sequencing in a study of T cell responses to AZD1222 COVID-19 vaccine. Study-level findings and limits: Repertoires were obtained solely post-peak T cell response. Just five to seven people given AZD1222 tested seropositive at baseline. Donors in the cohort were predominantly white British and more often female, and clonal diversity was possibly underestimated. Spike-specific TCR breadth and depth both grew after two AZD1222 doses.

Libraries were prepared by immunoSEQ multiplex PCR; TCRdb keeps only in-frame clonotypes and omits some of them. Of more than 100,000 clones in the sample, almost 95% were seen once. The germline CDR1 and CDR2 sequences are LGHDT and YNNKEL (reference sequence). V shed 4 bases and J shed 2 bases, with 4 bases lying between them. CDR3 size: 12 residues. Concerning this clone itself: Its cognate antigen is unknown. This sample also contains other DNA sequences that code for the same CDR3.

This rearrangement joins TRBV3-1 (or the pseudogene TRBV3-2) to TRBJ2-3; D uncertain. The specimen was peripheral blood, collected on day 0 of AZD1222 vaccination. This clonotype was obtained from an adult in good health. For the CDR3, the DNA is TGTGCCAGCAGCCCCTCCACAGATACGCAGTATTTT. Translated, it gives CASSPSTDTQYF.